The 9 T cell receptor beta chains below come from one sample, sequenced in a study of CD8+CD57+ T cells in acquired aplastic anemia. Genomic DNA, serving as template, underwent TCR beta VDJ and CDR3 profiling. MiXCR, applied by TCRdb to the reads, yields one record per CDR3 protein. The sample yields 75,000 to 80,000 distinct CDR3 sequences, roughly two thirds seen once. CD8+CD57+ cell expansion had been shown by flow cytometry in patients chosen for sequencing. Sequencing was carried out using sorted CD4+, CD8+, or CD8+CD57+ T cells (not recorded which) from PBMCs. The receptors here all came from a human donor with aplastic anemia.

Comment on this clonotype: An end of the junction does not agree with germline; a read error may underlie this. The rearrangement joins TRBV20-1 to TRBJ2-7; TRBD1 aligns across 7 bases. Germline CDR1 is DFQATT and CDR2 is SNEGSKA (reference sequence). The CDR3 contains 14 residues. Here the CDR3 DNA reads TGCAGTGCTAGGTCCGACAGGGAATTGTACGAGCAGCACTTC. Protein sequence: CSARSDRELYEQHF.

The chain joins TRBV10-2 to TRBJ2-6; D is unresolved. V was pared by 2 bases and J by 0 bases, with 8 bases between. CDR3 length: 16 amino acids. Germline loops: CDR1 WSHSY, CDR2 SAAADI. The CDR3 bases are TGCGCCAGCAGTGAGAATGCAGGCTCTGGGGCCAACGTCCTGACTTTC. Protein product: CASSENAGSGANVLTF.

This clonotype was found once. The genes are TRBV6-5 and TRBJ2-7; 7 nucleotides line up with TRBD1. The CDR3 contains 14 residues. CDR1 MNHEY and CDR2 SVGAGI come from the germline V gene. V shed 6 bases, J shed 3 bases, and the junction held 8 bases outside the gene matches. Here the CDR3 DNA reads TGTGCCAGCAGCGGGACAGCTGGGATCTACGAGCAGTACTTC. This encodes CASSGTAGIYEQYF.

This rearrangement joins TRBV15 to TRBJ2-5, with D perhaps TRBD1 (6 bases). The CDR3 covers 14 residues. Germline CDR1 is LNHNV and CDR2 is YYDKDF (reference sequence). Deletions cut 0 bases from V and 4 bases from J, with 9 bases between. The CDR3 loop reads CATSRDSGVETQYF. In DNA form, the CDR3 reads TGTGCCACCAGCAGAGATTCAGGGGTAGAGACCCAGTACTTC.

The chain combines TRBV10-3 with TRBJ2-1; 8 nucleotides align to TRBD2. Germline values: CDR1 ENHRY, CDR2 SYGVKD. The CDR3 consists of 15 residues. Trimming at V came to 7 bases and at J to 7 bases, leaving 12 bases not matched to a gene. DNA for the CDR3: TGTGCCATCACTAGTACGGGGGGGGCCGGAAATGAGCAGTTCTTC. Translated, it gives CAITSTGGAGNEQFF.

The chain couples TRBV29-1 to TRBJ2-7; TRBD2 might be the D (7 bases). This CDR3 has 11 residues. The V and J ends lost 5 bases and 3 bases respectively, with 8 bases between them. From germline, CDR1 is SQVTM and CDR2 ANQGSEA. The CDR3 here is CSVRGGYEQYF. CDR3 nucleotide sequence: TGCAGCGTTAGGGGGGGCTACGAGCAGTACTTC.

The V gene is TRBV10-3, the J gene TRBJ1-2; D unclear. Trimming took off 8 bases at V and 8 bases at J, with 12 bases between the two ends. The CDR3 runs 11 residues. Germline V CDR1 and CDR2: ENHRY, SYGVKD. In nucleotides, the CDR3 is TGTGCCATCGGGCCGGAGGGCGGCTACACCTTC. This gives the protein CAIGPEGGYTF.

This clonotype appeared a single time. This chain links TRBV7-3 with TRBJ2-1; D call uncertain. CDR3 length: 13 residues. Between the trimmed V and J ends, which lost 8 bases and 5 bases, there was a span of 13 bases. The germline gives CDR1 SGHTA, CDR2 FQGTGA. DNA for the CDR3: TGTGCCAGCTCCCGAGGAGTCGACAATGAGCAGTTCTTC. Residues: CASSRGVDNEQFF.

The chain has TRBV24-1 and TRBJ2-7; maybe TRBD2 (7 bases). V dropped 4 bases and J dropped 6 bases, with 9 bases sitting between them. CDR3 length: 12 amino acids. Per germline, CDR1 KGHDR and CDR2 SFDVKD. The CDR3: CATSEGGREQYF. DNA of the CDR3: TGTGCCACCAGTGAGGGGGGGCGCGAGCAGTACTTC.